The T cell receptor beta chain under discussion was sequenced for a study of monozygotic twins with inflammatory bowel disease. Findings and limits, study-wide: Healthy co-twins exceeded IBD patients in TCRbeta diversity as measured by inverse Simpson.

UMIs containing a 6-nucleotide sample barcode were added via template switching. TCRalpha and TCRbeta cDNA went through two nested PCRs of approximately 16 and 10 cycles. TCRdb re-called the 5' RACE reads and gives one entry per CDR3 protein, without DNA. The table for this sample gives about 330,000 distinct CDR3 sequences. No sorting of T cells preceded isolation of total RNA from whole blood. The germline CDR1 and CDR2 sequences are SEHNR and FQNEAQ (reference sequence). The CDR3 is 15 amino acids. Of note for this clonotype: Its antigen is unknown.

The sequence was collected from a human donor with ulcerative colitis or Crohn's disease, or a healthy co-twin of an affected twin (not recorded which). The V gene is TRBV7-9, the J gene TRBJ2-1; the D call from TCRdb, TRBD1, cannot be confirmed without DNA. The sequenced sample consisted of blood. CDR3 loop: CASSTPGQGFDEHFF.